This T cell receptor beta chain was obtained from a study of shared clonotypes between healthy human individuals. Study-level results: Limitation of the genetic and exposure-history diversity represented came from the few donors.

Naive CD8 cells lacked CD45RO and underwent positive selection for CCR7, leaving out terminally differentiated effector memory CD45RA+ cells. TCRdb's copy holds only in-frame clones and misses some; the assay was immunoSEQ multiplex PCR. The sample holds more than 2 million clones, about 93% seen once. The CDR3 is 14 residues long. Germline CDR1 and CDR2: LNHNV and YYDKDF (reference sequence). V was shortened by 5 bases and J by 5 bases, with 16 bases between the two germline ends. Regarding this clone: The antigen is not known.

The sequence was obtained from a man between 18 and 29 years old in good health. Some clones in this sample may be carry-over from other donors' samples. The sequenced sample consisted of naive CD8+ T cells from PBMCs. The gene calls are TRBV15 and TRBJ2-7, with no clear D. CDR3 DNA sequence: TGTGCCACCAGCTCGACTCGAGTCGTGGACGAGCAGTACTTC. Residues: CATSSTRVVDEQYF.